The clone carrying this TCR beta chain was seen ten or more times. Antigen: not known. It was patients with CD8+CD57+ cell expansion by flow cytometry who were chosen for sequencing. The data derive from a study of CD8+CD57+ T cells in acquired aplastic anemia. Study context: Sorted cells (CD4+ and CD8+) yielded DNA amounts that averaged 3.2 ug.

Study-level findings and limits: Sharing between patients and controls was observed for around 30 CD8+ CDR3 sequences.

The template for TCR beta VDJ and CDR3 sequence profiling was genomic DNA. TCRdb redid the calling of the reads with MiXCR, one entry per CDR3 protein. The sample has 100,000 to 150,000 distinct CDR3 sequences, over 30% seen once. Germline V gene data show CDR1 as SEHNR and CDR2 as FQNEAQ (reference sequence). Trimming cost V 4 bases and J 3 bases; bases outside gene matches: 6. This CDR3 is 15 amino acids long. The clonotype originates from a human donor with aplastic anemia. The specimen sequenced was sorted CD4+, CD8+, or CD8+CD57+ T cells (not recorded which) from PBMCs. This chain joins TRBV7-9 and TRBJ2-7; 10 bases fit TRBD2. Here the CDR3 reads CASSYSGLAVYEQYV. DNA of the CDR3: TGTGCCAGCAGCTACTCTGGACTAGCGGTCTACGAGCAGTACGTC.